This T cell receptor beta chain appears in the sequencing data of a study of shared T cell receptors in the human thymus. Produced via immunoSEQ multiplex PCR; TCRdb's table is partial and in-frame only. The table shows 600,000 or so clones, with over 75% occurring only once. CDR3 length: 19 amino acids. With V trimmed by 4 bases and J by 9 bases, 18 bases remained unmatched. The germline gives CDR1 LNHNV, CDR2 YYDKDF (reference sequence). The same data also contributed to another study, on human thymus T cells. From that paper: Thymus tissue for the work was resected from patients undergoing corrective heart surgery. Gene usage for V and J segments appeared biased in thymic and blood repertoires. Related studies found that unrelated individuals share highly overlapping thymic repertoires.

The sequencing sample was made of thymocytes. This receptor was taken from a boy under three years old with a congenital heart defect. The chain uses TRBV15 and TRBJ2-3; 14 bases agree with TRBD2. The CDR3 DNA reads TGTGCCACCAGCATCTCAATCCCAAGGACTAGCGGGAGGATGGGGACGCAGTATTTT. As protein: CATSISIPRTSGRMGTQYF. The complete variable domain, with remaining parts taken from reference TRBV15 and TRBJ2-3, reads DAMVIQNPRYQVTQFGKPVTLSCSQTLNHNVMYWYQQKSSQAPKLLFHYYDKDFNNEADTPDNFQSRRPNTSFCFLDIRSPGLGDTAMYLCATSISIPRTSGRMGTQYFGPGTRLTVL.